The sequence of this T cell receptor beta chain was determined in a study of tumor T cells in aggressive B-cell lymphoma. Produced via immunoSEQ multiplex PCR; TCRdb's table is partial and in-frame only. The sample records about 2,000 clones, about 85% being singletons. The CDR3 totals 13 residues. The V gene's germline CDR1 is SQVTM and CDR2 ANQGSEA. Regarding this clone: The germline gene is not matched at one end of the junction; a read error may be the cause.

The TCR originated in an adult with diffuse large B cell lymphoma. The source material was tumor tissue. The V and J genes are TRBV29-1 and TRBJ1-1; 8 nucleotides line up with TRBD1. CDR3 residues: CNVTTADREVAFF. The CDR3 bases are TGCAACGTTACAACCGCGGACAGGGAAGTAGCTTTCTTT.